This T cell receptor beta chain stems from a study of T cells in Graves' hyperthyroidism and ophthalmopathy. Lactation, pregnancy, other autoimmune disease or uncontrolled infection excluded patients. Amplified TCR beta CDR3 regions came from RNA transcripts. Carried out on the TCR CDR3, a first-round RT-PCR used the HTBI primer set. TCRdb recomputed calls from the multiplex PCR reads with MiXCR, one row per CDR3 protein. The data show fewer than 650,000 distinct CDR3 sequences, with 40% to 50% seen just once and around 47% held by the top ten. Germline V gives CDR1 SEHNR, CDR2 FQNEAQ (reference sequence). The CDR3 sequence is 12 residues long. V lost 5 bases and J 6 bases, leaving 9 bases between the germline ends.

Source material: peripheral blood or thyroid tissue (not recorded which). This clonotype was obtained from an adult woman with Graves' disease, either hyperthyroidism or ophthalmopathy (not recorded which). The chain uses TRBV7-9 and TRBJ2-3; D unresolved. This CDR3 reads CASSPPWDTQYF. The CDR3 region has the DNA TGTGCCAGCAGCCCACCTTGGGATACGCAGTATTTT.